This is a list of T cell receptor beta chains from one sample in a study of technical replicates of blood from a few donors. Some clones are missing from TCRdb's copy, which holds only in-frame ones; the method was immunoSEQ multiplex PCR. Altogether some 84,000 clones are present, about 91% being singletons, with the ten largest covering 0.39%. Specimen: T cells isolated from PBMCs. These receptors originate from a human donor in good health. Both conserved end residues are part of each CDR3. D genes are given only for firm matches. The size entry is marked missing in some rows and otherwise reads once, few, many or a size class.

j_call	v_call	d_call	clone_size	cdr3_nt	cdr3_aa
TRBJ1-1	TRBV9	-	-	TGTGCCAGCAGCGTAGGACTCCCGAACACTGAAGCTTTCTTT	CASSVGLPNTEAFF
TRBJ1-1	TRBV7-8	-	-	TGTGCCAGCAGCGCCCACAGGGATCCAGCTTTCTTT	CASSAHRDPAFF
TRBJ2-7	TRBV5-1	TRBD2	-	TGCGCCAGCAGTTTAAGCGGGAGATACTCCTACGAGCAGTACTTC	CASSLSGRYSYEQYF
TRBJ2-7	TRBV5-4	TRBD1	-	TGTGCCAGCAGCAACCGGGACAGGGCCTCCTACGAGCAGTACTTC	CASSNRDRASYEQYF
TRBJ1-1	TRBV19	TRBD1	-	TGTGCCACAACCCGACAGGGGACTGAAGCTTTCTTT	CATTRQGTEAFF
TRBJ2-5	TRBV4-1	-	-	TGCGCCAGCAGCCAAGACCTACTAGCTGGGGAGACCCAGTACTTC	CASSQDLLAGETQYF
TRBJ2-5	TRBV19	TRBD2	-	TGTGCCAGTAGTACCCGTCTAGCGGGGGCTCAAGAGACCCAGTACTTC	CASSTRLAGAQETQYF
TRBJ2-3	TRBV7-9	-	once	TGTGCCAGCAGGTCGTTTGATACGCAGTATTTT	CASRSFDTQYF
TRBJ2-7	TRBV19	-	-	TGTGCCAGTAGTACCAGGCGAATCTACGAGCAGTACTTC	CASSTRRIYEQYF
TRBJ1-2	TRBV11-2	TRBD1	-	TGTGCCAGCAGAGGACAGGGGATAGATGGCTACACCTTC	CASRGQGIDGYTF
TRBJ1-2	TRBV27	TRBD1	once	TGTGCCAGCAGTTTAATAGGGGACAGGAATGGCTACACCTTC	CASSLIGDRNGYTF
TRBJ1-2	TRBV14	-	once	TGTGCCAGCAGCCCCGGAGGGCAGGCCCGTGAAGTACACTATGGCTACACCTTC	CASSPGGQAREVHYGYTF
TRBJ2-2	TRBV15	TRBD1	once	TGTGCCACCAGCAGCCTTGTCAACAGGGGGCCCGGGGAGCTGTTTTTT	CATSSLVNRGPGELFF
TRBJ2-3	TRBV19	-	-	TGTGCCAGTAGTATGTACAGTGCAGATACGCAGTATTTT	CASSMYSADTQYF
TRBJ2-5	TRBV10-2	-	-	TGCGCCAGCAGTGTGCGAGAGGGAGAGACCCAGTACTTC	CASSVREGETQYF
TRBJ1-1	TRBV11-2	-	-	TGTGCCAGCAGCTTAGCGTTAGGGGACACTGAAGCTTTCTTT	CASSLALGDTEAFF
TRBJ2-1	TRBV2	TRBD2	-	TGTGCCAGCAGTGAATCGAGACTAGCGGGAGTAGCAAATGAGCAGTTCTTC	CASSESRLAGVANEQFF
TRBJ2-7	TRBV7-9	TRBD1	-	TGTGCCAGCAGCTTAGGAGCCGGCGGGGACAGGGGGGCCTACGAGCAGTACTTC	CASSLGAGGDRGAYEQYF
TRBJ2-2	TRBV7-3	TRBD2	-	TGTGCCAGCAGCTTAAATCCTAGCGGAAAGAACACCGGGGAGCTGTTTTTT	CASSLNPSGKNTGELFF
TRBJ1-4	TRBV4-3	TRBD1	-	TGCGCCAGCAGCCGGGGACAGTCCGAAAATGAAAAACTGTTTTTT	CASSRGQSENEKLFF
TRBJ1-5	TRBV6-6	TRBD1	-	TGTGCCAGCACCCCAGGGGGCGCGGGCACTCAGCCCCAGCATTTT	CASTPGGAGTQPQHF
TRBJ2-1	TRBV5-6	TRBD2	-	TGTGCCAGCAGCTCCCTTAGCGGGATGGGGAATGAGCAGTTCTTC	CASSSLSGMGNEQFF
TRBJ2-7	TRBV5-6	-	-	TGTGCCAGCAGCTTGGCGGGTCCCGAGCAGTACTTC	CASSLAGPEQYF
TRBJ1-2	TRBV5-6	-	-	TGTGCCAGCAGCTTTCTCCGGGACACAGCTTACTATGGCTACACCTTC	CASSFLRDTAYYGYTF
TRBJ1-1	TRBV5-1	-	-	TGCGCCAGCAGCTCAGTCATGAACACTGAAGCTTTCTTT	CASSSVMNTEAFF
TRBJ1-3	TRBV5-5	-	-	TGTGCCAGCAGCTTGCGGGGAGTCGCTGGAAACACCATATATTTT	CASSLRGVAGNTIYF
TRBJ1-2	TRBV6-1	TRBD1	-	TGTGCCAGCAGTGAAGCGCCGACAGGGTGGGTCGGCTACACCTTC	CASSEAPTGWVGYTF
TRBJ2-1	TRBV4-3	TRBD1	-	TGCGCCAGCAGCCAAGAAGATTCAAGGGAGACAGGGGTCTTATTCTACAATGAGCAGTTCTTC	CASSQEDSRETGVLFYNEQFF
TRBJ1-4	TRBV21-1	-	once	TGTGCCAGCAGCAAGAGACACCGGACAACTAATGAAAAACTGTTTTTT	CASSKRHRTTNEKLFF
TRBJ2-7	TRBV11-2	TRBD1	-	TGTGCCAGCAGCTTGGGGACAGGGTTCCACGAGCAGTACTTC	CASSLGTGFHEQYF
TRBJ2-1	TRBV5-1	-	-	TGCGCCAGCAGCCCCCTGGCCAATGAGCAGTTCTTC	CASSPLANEQFF
TRBJ1-4	TRBV6-1	-	-	TGTGCCAGCAGTGTGGTAGGGAGTGAAAAACTGTTTTTT	CASSVVGSEKLFF
TRBJ1-1	TRBV27	-	-	TGTGCCAGCAGTTTATATGGGAGTGAAGCTTTCTTT	CASSLYGSEAFF
TRBJ1-5	TRBV2	TRBD1	-	TGTGCCAGCAATGATGGGACAGGCTACAATCAGCCCCAGCATTTT	CASNDGTGYNQPQHF
TRBJ2-3	TRBV5-1	-	-	TGCGCCAGCAGCTTGGAGCCGAGGACAGATACGCAGTATTTT	CASSLEPRTDTQYF
TRBJ1-1	TRBV9	-	-	TGTGCCAGCAGTTTTTCCGGGGAGAACACTGAAGCTTTCTTT	CASSFSGENTEAFF
TRBJ1-5	TRBV4-1	TRBD1	-	TGCGCCAGCAGCCAAGTAGACAGGGGGCACCAGCCCCAGCATTTT	CASSQVDRGHQPQHF
TRBJ2-2	TRBV27	-	-	TGTGCCAGCAGTTTCCCGGGGACAACACCCGGGGAGCTGTTTTTT	CASSFPGTTPGELFF
TRBJ2-7	TRBV5-6	-	-	TGTGCCAGCAGCCACCACGGGCAGGGTGCGTATCTGTACTTC	CASSHHGQGAYLYF
TRBJ2-1	TRBV10-3	TRBD2	-	TGTGCCATCAGTGAGTCCTGGACTAGCGGGGCCTACAATGAGCAGTTCTTC	CAISESWTSGAYNEQFF
TRBJ2-1	TRBV10-3	TRBD2	once	TGTGCCATCAGTGTAGCGGGAGATTCTAATGAGCAGTTCTTC	CAISVAGDSNEQFF
TRBJ2-1	TRBV28	TRBD1	-	TGTGCCAGCAGTTTAGTTGGGACAGGGAATGAGCAGTTCTTC	CASSLVGTGNEQFF
TRBJ1-3	TRBV11-2	-	-	TGTGCCAGCAGTCGCAGGGGAGACTCTGGAAACACCATATATTTT	CASSRRGDSGNTIYF
TRBJ1-1	TRBV28	TRBD1	-	TGTGCCAGTTTTTACCGGGACAGGGGGGAAGCTTTCTTT	CASFYRDRGEAFF
TRBJ1-2	TRBV7-2	TRBD1	-	TGTGCCAGCAGCTTATTGACAGGGGGCACGCTTGGCTACACCTTC	CASSLLTGGTLGYTF
TRBJ2-5	TRBV4-1	TRBD2	once	TGCGCCAGCAGCCAAGATGCTAGCGGTCAAGAGACCCAGTACTTC	CASSQDASGQETQYF